This T cell receptor beta chain is from a study of monozygotic twins with inflammatory bowel disease (dated by TCRdb to about 2019). Turning to the overall study: The complete study included about 28 monozygotic twin pairs: 19 IBD-discordant Danish pairs and nine German pairs, of which four were IBD-concordant and five were IBD-discordant. The search for disease-associated traits relied mainly on comparing, within discordant pairs, IBD patients with their genetically identical healthy co-twins. Each individual had, on average, about 151 000 unique TCRalpha sequences and 181 000 unique TCRbeta sequences available for analysis. Results and caveats for the whole study, not just this receptor: Because patients were on differing immunosuppressive treatments, the repertoires may have picked up extra background noise and inter-individual variability. Measured by the inverse Simpson index, TCRbeta repertoire diversity was lower in IBD patients than in their healthy co-twins. Fewer clonotypes were shared with other individuals by IBD patients than by healthy twins, most markedly in patients showing signs of disease activity. The results gave no support for a single strong signal or clonotype linked to IBD. Repertoire similarity did not differ between concordant and discordant twins, which could be due to limited statistical power. Distinction between different T cell subtypes could not be achieved in the analysis.

As regards this clonotype: No cognate antigen has been identified for it.

Library method: 5' RACE. Each TCR library was prepared from 3,000 to 4,500 ng of total RNA. For each sample, cDNA was synthesized in eight separate reactions using SMARTScribe reverse transcriptase. During cDNA synthesis, template switching was used to introduce unique molecular identifiers that contained a 6-nucleotide sample barcode. TCRalpha and TCRbeta cDNA was amplified in two nested PCRs of roughly 17 and 9 cycles, and bead purification was carried out after each PCR. Before amplification, the cDNA was both treated with uracil DNA-glycosylase and purified with the QIAquick PCR purification kit. The second PCR added Illumina TruSeq-compatible adapters along with sample-specific barcodes. TapeStation and Qubit were used to check library quality and concentration, and 4 to 6.5 ng of each library went into the pool. Pooled libraries were sequenced on an Illumina HiSeq2500 single-index Rapid Run with 2 x 100 bp reads and custom sequencing primers. In the authors' own workflow: MiGEC version 1.2.6 was used for UMI-based consensus assembly, which corrected PCR and sequencing errors. MiXCR version 2.1.1 was used to carry out V(D)J alignment, clonotype assembly and CDR3 extraction. To normalise gene usage, clonotype sharing and MAIT/NKT TCR abundance, the analysis used the top 1000, 10 000 and 20 000 clonotypes per sample. Diversity was computed as the inverse Simpson index with the vegan R package after downsampling to 27 000 UMIs. Paired Mann-Whitney U tests were applied to discordant twin pairs, and Benjamini-Hochberg correction was used for multiple testing. TCRdb reprocessed the public reads and reports one entry per CDR3 protein sequence, without DNA. TCRdb assigned the V and J calls; the authors' analysis was not used. The sample's clone listing holds fewer than 200,000 distinct CDR3 sequences. The ten largest clones capture roughly 2.6% of the sample.

A roughly 2.4 ml peripheral blood sample was drawn into PAXgene tubes per donor and stored at -80°C. Without T cell sorting, total RNA was isolated from whole blood using the PAXgene blood miRNA kit on an automated QIAcube. Peripheral blood from monozygotic twin pairs who were concordant or discordant for inflammatory bowel disease underwent deep TCRalpha and TCRbeta repertoire profiling using unique molecular barcoding. Smoking habits were recorded for all twin pairs, with individuals classified as current, former or never smokers. Sequencing was performed on blood. The receptor comes from a human donor with ulcerative colitis or Crohn's disease, or a healthy co-twin of an affected twin (not recorded which).

The CDR3 is CASSPTGTANTGELFF. The V and J genes are TRBV5-6 and TRBJ2-2; the TCRdb call, TRBD1, lacks DNA for checking. CDR1 and CDR2 were assigned from the germline V gene as SGHDT and YYEEEE. CDR3 length: 16 amino acids, cysteine to phenylalanine. The DNA is not on file.